These T cell receptor beta chains were read from a single sample in a study of technical replicates of blood from several donors. Using immunoSEQ multiplex PCR, the repertoire was profiled, and TCRdb retains in-frame clones only, with some absent. The data contain under 85,000 clones, 75% to 95% of them singletons. Sequenced sample: T cells isolated from PBMCs. These receptors all come from a human donor in good health. Some clones in this sample may be carry-over from other donors' samples. Both conserved end residues are part of each CDR3. A D gene is named only where the DNA matches it firmly. Clone size is not always given. Where it is, it says once, few, many or a class for expanded clones.

v_gene,d_gene,abundance,j_gene,CDR3nt,CDR3aa
TRBV28,NA,NA,TRBJ1-5,TGTGCCAGCAGTTTATCCTTCCTCAACACCAATCAGCCCCAGCATTTT,CASSLSFLNTNQPQHF
TRBV28,NA,NA,TRBJ2-6,TGTGCCAGCAGTTTGGCCTACGTCGAGGCTGGGGCCAACGTCCTGACTTTC,CASSLAYVEAGANVLTF
TRBV15,NA,NA,TRBJ1-5,TGTGCCACCAGCCCCCAGGGTTATCAGCCCCAGCATTTT,CATSPQGYQPQHF
TRBV6-6,NA,NA,TRBJ2-7,TGTGCCAGCAGTTACTCATCGTTCACGGACGAGCAGTACTTC,CASSYSSFTDEQYF
TRBV29-1,NA,once,TRBJ2-7,TGCAGCGTTGAGGAGGATGGCTCCTACGAGCAGTACTTC,CSVEEDGSYEQYF
TRBV25-1,NA,NA,TRBJ1-2,TGTGCCAGCAGTTCTACAGGGGGCTACACCTTC,CASSSTGGYTF
TRBV11-3,TRBD2,NA,TRBJ2-1,TGTGCCAGCAGCTTTCAGAGCGGGAGCCATAATGAGCAGTTCTTC,CASSFQSGSHNEQFF
TRBV11-2,NA,NA,TRBJ2-5,TGTGCCAGCAGCTTCCCCGGGACTTTACAAGAGACCCAGTACTTC,CASSFPGTLQETQYF
TRBV7-9,TRBD1,NA,TRBJ2-7,TGTGCCAGCAGCTTAGCTAGAGACAGGGGCCACGAGCAGTACTTC,CASSLARDRGHEQYF
TRBV5-1,NA,NA,TRBJ1-4,TGCGCCAGCAGCGTCGTGGCAGGGGATAATGAAAAACTGTTTTTT,CASSVVAGDNEKLFF
TRBV9,TRBD1,once,TRBJ2-3,TGTGCCAGCAGCGGTGGACAGGGGGCAGATACGCAGTATTTT,CASSGGQGADTQYF
TRBV7-3,TRBD1,few,TRBJ1-1,TGTGCCAGCAGCTTAAACAGGGGCACTGAAGCTTTCTTT,CASSLNRGTEAFF
TRBV6-5,NA,NA,TRBJ1-4,TGTGCCAGCAGTTTGGGAGCAACTAATGAAAAACTGTTTTTT,CASSLGATNEKLFF
TRBV5-4,TRBD1,NA,TRBJ2-3,TGTGCCAGCAGCCCCGGGACAGGGGGCGCAGATACGCAGTATTTT,CASSPGTGGADTQYF
TRBV30,TRBD2,once,TRBJ2-3,TGTGCCTATAGCGGGGCTCCTAGCACAGATACGCAGTATTTT,CAYSGAPSTDTQYF
TRBV10-3,NA,NA,TRBJ1-3,TGTGCCCTCCGGGGTCAGAGCTCTGGAAACACCATATATTTT,CALRGQSSGNTIYF
TRBV10-1,NA,NA,TRBJ2-2,TGCGCCAGCAGAGGAGGGGTAAACACCGGGGAGCTGTTTTTT,CASRGGVNTGELFF
TRBV9,TRBD2,NA,TRBJ2-2,TGTGCCAGCAGCCTCCATAGGACTAGACCCACCGGGGAGCTGTTTTTT,CASSLHRTRPTGELFF
TRBV7-8,NA,once,TRBJ1-4,TGTGCCACGGCGGGAGTTATAGGTGAAAAACTGTTTTTT,CATAGVIGEKLFF
TRBV19,TRBD1,NA,TRBJ1-2,TGTGCCAGTAGTACGGGACAGTTTGGCTACACCTTC,CASSTGQFGYTF
TRBV6-1,NA,NA,TRBJ2-1,TGTGCCAGCAGTGTAAACTTAGCCCACTACAATGAGCAGTTCTTC,CASSVNLAHYNEQFF
TRBV25-1,TRBD2,NA,TRBJ2-1,TGTGCCAGCAGTGCCTCCTTTGGCGGGAGGGCCTATAATGAGCAGTTCTTC,CASSASFGGRAYNEQFF
TRBV30,NA,once,TRBJ1-5,TGTGCCTGGAGGGCGGGCCTGGGTAACTCGGGGGAGCCCCAGCATTTT,CAWRAGLGNSGEPQHF
TRBV5-5,NA,NA,TRBJ2-3,TGTGCCAGCAGCTTGGGACATTCCGCAGATACGCAGTATTTT,CASSLGHSADTQYF
TRBV5-6,NA,NA,TRBJ2-7,TGTGCCAGCAGCTTGGCCGACGGGGCCTACGAGCAGTACTTC,CASSLADGAYEQYF
TRBV9,TRBD1,NA,TRBJ1-3,TGTGCCAGCCAGACAGGGATAAATTCCGGAAACACCATATATTTT,CASQTGINSGNTIYF
TRBV10-3,NA,NA,TRBJ2-7,TGTGCCATCAGTGGACCCCAGGGGTCTAGTGGCTACGAGCAGTACTTC,CAISGPQGSSGYEQYF
TRBV29-1,TRBD2,NA,TRBJ2-3,TGCAGCGTGAGTATAGCGGGAGTCGCAGATACGCAGTATTTT,CSVSIAGVADTQYF
TRBV11-2,TRBD1,NA,TRBJ2-1,TGTGCCAGCAGACAGACAGGGTTCAATGAGCAGTTCTTC,CASRQTGFNEQFF
TRBV27,TRBD1,NA,TRBJ2-7,TGTGCCAGCAGTTTGGACAGGTCCAACGAGCAGTACTTC,CASSLDRSNEQYF
TRBV2,NA,NA,TRBJ2-3,TGTGCCAGCAGTGCAGCGGAGACCACAGATACGCAGTATTTT,CASSAAETTDTQYF
TRBV10-3,NA,NA,TRBJ1-2,TGTGCCATCAGTGAGTCGCGGGACAACTATGGCTACACCTTC,CAISESRDNYGYTF
TRBV6-5,NA,once,TRBJ2-7,TGTGCCAGCAGTTACACGGGGGGCCACGAGCAGTACTTC,CASSYTGGHEQYF
TRBV10-3,TRBD1,NA,TRBJ2-7,TGTGCCATCAGCCTCTCTGGGGATCAGGGGGCAGGATACTTC,CAISLSGDQGAGYF
TRBV18,NA,NA,TRBJ2-7,TGTGCCAGCTCACCTCGGGAAGCGGCCTCCTACGAGCAGTACTTC,CASSPREAASYEQYF
TRBV4-3,NA,NA,TRBJ1-4,TGCGCCAGCAGCCAAGACATGGGCCCTAATGAAAAACTGTTTTTT,CASSQDMGPNEKLFF
TRBV2,NA,NA,TRBJ2-7,TGTGCCAGCAGGACGGACTCCGCCACCTACGAGCAGTACTTC,CASRTDSATYEQYF
TRBV10-2,NA,medium-sized,TRBJ2-1,TGCGCCAGCAGTGAGCGGGAGAACAATGAGCAGTTCTTC,CASSERENNEQFF
TRBV7-2,NA,NA,TRBJ1-1,TGTGCCAGCGGGGAATACAGGGAAGCTTTCTTT,CASGEYREAFF
TRBV28,TRBD1,NA,TRBJ2-7,TGTGCCAGCAGCGGACAGGACTCCTACGAGCAGTACTTC,CASSGQDSYEQYF
TRBV5-1,NA,NA,TRBJ1-3,TGCGCCAGCAGCTTTACCGTCACTAGCTCTGGAAACACCATATATTTT,CASSFTVTSSGNTIYF